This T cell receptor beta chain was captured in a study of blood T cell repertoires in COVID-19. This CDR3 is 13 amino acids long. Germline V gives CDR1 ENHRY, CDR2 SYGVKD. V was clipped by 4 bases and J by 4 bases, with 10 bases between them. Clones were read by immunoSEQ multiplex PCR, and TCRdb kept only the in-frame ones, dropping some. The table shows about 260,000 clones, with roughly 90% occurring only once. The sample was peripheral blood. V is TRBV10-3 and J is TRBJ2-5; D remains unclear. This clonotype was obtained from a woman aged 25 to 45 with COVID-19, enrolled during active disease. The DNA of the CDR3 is TGTGCCATCAGTGGGGCCGACGGAGAGACCCAGTACTTC. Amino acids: CAISGADGETQYF.